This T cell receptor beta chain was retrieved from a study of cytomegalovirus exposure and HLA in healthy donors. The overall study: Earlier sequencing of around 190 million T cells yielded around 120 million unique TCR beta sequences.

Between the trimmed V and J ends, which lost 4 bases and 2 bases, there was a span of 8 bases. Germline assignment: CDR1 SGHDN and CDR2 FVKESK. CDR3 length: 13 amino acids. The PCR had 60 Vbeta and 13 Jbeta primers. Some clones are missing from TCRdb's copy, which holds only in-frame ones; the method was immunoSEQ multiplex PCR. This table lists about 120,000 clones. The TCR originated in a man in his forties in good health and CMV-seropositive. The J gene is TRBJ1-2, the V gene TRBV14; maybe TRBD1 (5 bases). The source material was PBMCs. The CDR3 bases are TGTGCCAGCAGCCCTGACAGAAACTATGGCTACACCTTC. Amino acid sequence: CASSPDRNYGYTF.